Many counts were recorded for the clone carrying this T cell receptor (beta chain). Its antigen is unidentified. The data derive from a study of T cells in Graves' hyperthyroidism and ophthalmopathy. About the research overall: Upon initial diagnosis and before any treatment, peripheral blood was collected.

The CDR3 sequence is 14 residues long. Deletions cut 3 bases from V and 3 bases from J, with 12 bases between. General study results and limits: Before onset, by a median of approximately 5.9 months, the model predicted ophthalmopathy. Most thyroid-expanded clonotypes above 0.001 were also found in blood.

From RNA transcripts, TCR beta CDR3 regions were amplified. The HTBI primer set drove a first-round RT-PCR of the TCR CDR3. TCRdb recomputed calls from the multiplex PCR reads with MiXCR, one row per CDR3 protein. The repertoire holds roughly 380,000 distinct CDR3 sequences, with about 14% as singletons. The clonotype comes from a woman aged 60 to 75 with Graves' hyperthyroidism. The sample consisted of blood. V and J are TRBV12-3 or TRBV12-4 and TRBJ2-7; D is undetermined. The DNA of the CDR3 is TGTGCCAGCAGTTTTGGAGAGCACGACTACGAGCAGTACTTC. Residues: CASSFGEHDYEQYF.